Listed here are 27 T cell receptor beta chains from one sample, sequenced in a study of blood T cells in healthy people across ages. A J-beta primer mix and a sample-barcoded 5' primer were used in a second PCR of about 7 to 12 cycles. From the 5' RACE reads, TCRdb called clonotypes with MiXCR, one entry per CDR3 protein. The data contain hundreds of thousands of distinct CDR3 sequences, about 52% of them singletons. Sequenced: blood. The receptors come from a woman in her fifties or sixties in good health.

The gene calls are TRBV7-9 and TRBJ2-5, with D possibly being TRBD2 (5 bases). In germline, CDR1 is SEHNR, CDR2 FQNEAQ (reference sequence). This CDR3 region has 15 residues. V shed 5 bases and J shed 0 bases, with 13 bases lying between them. For the CDR3, the DNA is TGTGCCAGCAGCCGCCGGGAAGCGTACCAAGAGACCCAGTACTTC. This gives the protein CASSRREAYQETQYF.

This clonotype has a handful of counts. CDR3 sequence: CASSFPAGSYEQYF. In DNA form, the CDR3 reads TGTGCCAGCAGCTTTCCGGCAGGCTCCTACGAGCAGTACTTC. V is TRBV28 and J is TRBJ2-7, with unresolved D. This CDR3 spans 14 amino acids. Germline CDR1 is MDHEN and CDR2 is SYDVKM. The ends were cut back, 6 bases at V and 0 bases at J, with 12 bases in the middle.

This chain connects TRBV29-1 to TRBJ2-6, with D maybe TRBD2 (6 bases). The germline V gene encodes CDR1 SQVTM and CDR2 ANQGSEA. The CDR3 is made up of 16 amino acids. Trimming stripped 2 bases from V and 0 bases from J, with 11 bases between. CDR3 sequence (DNA): TGCAGCGTTGAATTGGAGGGGAGCTCTGGGGCCAACGTCCTGACTTTC. This translates into CSVELEGSSGANVLTF.

This sequence joins TRBV2 and TRBJ1-2, with D maybe TRBD1 (6 bases). The CDR3 has 13 amino acids. V shed 6 bases and J shed 8 bases, with 16 bases lying between them. Germline V lookup: CDR1 SNHLY, CDR2 FYNNEI. CDR3 sequence reads: CASSAGGALGYTF. Written as DNA, the CDR3 is TGTGCCAGCAGCGCCGGGGGGGCGCTCGGCTACACCTTC.

This clonotype has ten or more counts. V gene TRBV7-2 combines with J gene TRBJ2-1, with D unclear. Per germline, CDR1 SGHTA and CDR2 FQGNSA. Deletions cut 1 base from V and 1 base from J, with 8 bases between. The CDR3 extends over 15 amino acids. CDR3 protein: CASSLVFGSYNEQFF. CDR3 DNA: TGTGCCAGCAGCTTAGTTTTCGGTTCCTACAATGAGCAGTTCTTC.

The chain combines TRBV6-2 or TRBV6-3 with TRBJ1-2; D is perhaps TRBD1 (5 bases). V was trimmed by 0 bases and J by 6 bases, leaving 14 bases between them. CDR3 length: 15 amino acids. Looked up from germline, CDR1 is MNHEY and CDR2 is SVGEGT. The CDR3 loop is CASSYSRDDRDGYTF. The CDR3 region has the DNA TGTGCCAGCAGTTACTCCCGGGACGATCGCGATGGCTACACCTTC.

There are many counts of this clonotype. The rearrangement joins TRBV4-3 to TRBJ2-7, with TRBD1 as a possible D gene (5 bases). This CDR3 has 18 amino acids. Per germline, CDR1 LGHNA and CDR2 YSLEER. Trimming removed 0 bases at V and 4 bases at J, with 22 bases between. CDR3 nucleotide sequence: TGCGCCAGCAGCCAAGAAATAACCCTGGGCCAGGGTGTTTACGAGCAGTACTTC. It is translated as CASSQEITLGQGVYEQYF.

Remarks on this clonotype: A read error may explain this, as a much larger clone is one base away. The chain recombines TRBV4-2 with TRBJ2-4; D may be TRBD1 or TRBD2 (5 bases each). The V end lost 5 bases, the J end lost 13 bases, and 27 bases lay between the germline ends. The CDR3 is 16 residues long. The germline CDR1 and CDR2 sequences are LGHNA and YNFKEQ. The CDR3, as DNA: TGTGCCAGCAGCTATTGGGCCGGGGCTACCTACAATGAGCAGTACTTC. This translates into CASSYWAGATYNEQYF.

The rearrangement joins TRBV28 to TRBJ1-1, with D possibly being TRBD1 (6 bases). The germline V gene encodes CDR1 MDHEN and CDR2 SYDVKM. The CDR3 consists of 15 residues. V was trimmed by 6 bases and J by 6 bases, leaving 20 bases between them. CDR3 residues: CASSTGSNRAPEAFF. Written as DNA, the CDR3 is TGTGCCAGCAGCACCGGGTCCAACAGGGCCCCTGAAGCTTTCTTT. The variable domain in full, completed from reference TRBV28 and TRBJ1-1, reads DVKVTQSSRYLVKRTGEKVFLECVQDMDHENMFWYRQDPGLGLRLIYFSYDVKMKEKGDIPEGYSVSREKKERFSLILESASTNQTSMYLCASSTGSNRAPEAFFGQGTRLTVV.

The V gene is TRBV4-3, the J gene TRBJ2-6, with 7 bases fitting TRBD1. V was clipped by 2 bases and J by 0 bases; unmatched bases: 13. CDR3 size: 20 residues. Germline loops: CDR1 LGHNA, CDR2 YSLEER. The DNA for the CDR3 is TGCGCCAGCAGCCAATATCGAACGGGACAGCAGTTCTCTGGGGCCAACGTCCTGACTTTC. Translation: CASSQYRTGQQFSGANVLTF.

V is TRBV11-2 and J is TRBJ2-1; 7 bases align to TRBD2. There are 21 residues in the CDR3. J lost 3 bases, V lost 3 bases, and 23 bases had no gene match. Germline V gene sequence: CDR1 SGHAT, CDR2 FQNNGV. The CDR3 is CASSFPSGRTHFNSHYNEQFF. In DNA, the CDR3 is TGTGCCAGCAGCTTCCCTAGCGGAAGGACCCATTTCAATTCCCACTACAATGAGCAGTTCTTC.

This clonotype was observed a handful of times. This sequence may be a read error, since a much larger clone differs from it by one base. The rearrangement joins TRBV4-3 to TRBJ2-7; TRBD2 aligns across 8 bases. From germline, CDR1 is LGHNA and CDR2 YSLEER. This CDR3 is built from 15 residues. J lost 3 bases, V lost 4 bases, and 8 bases had no gene match. CDR3 sequence: CASSPRRAGVYEQYF. DNA for the CDR3: TGCGCCAGCAGCCCCCGACGAGCGGGAGTCTACGAGCAGTACTTC.

This chain joins TRBV28 and TRBJ2-1, with 8 bases fitting TRBD1. The CDR3 sequence is 13 residues long. After removal of 8 bases from V and 6 bases from J, the junction contained 6 bases not matched to a gene. The V gene's germline CDR1 is MDHEN and CDR2 SYDVKM. This CDR3 is CASRQQGGNEQFF. CDR3 in DNA: TGTGCCAGCCGCCAACAGGGGGGCAATGAGCAGTTCTTC.

The CDR3 spells CASSLRASGLYNEQFF. The CDR3 DNA is TGCGCCAGCAGTCTCAGGGCTAGCGGGCTCTACAATGAGCAGTTCTTC. The V and J genes are TRBV4-3 and TRBJ2-1; 8 bases line up with TRBD2. CDR3 length: 16 amino acids. The germline gives CDR1 LGHNA, CDR2 YSLEER. V lost 6 bases, J lost 3 bases, and 10 bases stayed unmatched.

The genes are TRBV6-2 or TRBV6-3 and TRBJ2-1, with 11 positions matching TRBD2. This CDR3 comprises 15 residues. The ends lost 1 base at V and 8 bases at J; junction bases unmatched: 4. Germline CDR1 is MNHEY and CDR2 is SVGEGT. CDR3 loop: CASSYFSGRGDEQFF. CDR3 DNA: TGTGCCAGCAGTTACTTTAGCGGGAGGGGGGATGAGCAGTTCTTC.

In this sample, this clonotype turned up a few times. This chain links TRBV12-3 or TRBV12-4 with TRBJ2-3, with 8 positions matching TRBD1. The trim removed 6 bases at V and 6 bases at J, leaving 11 bases unmatched. The CDR3 consists of 15 residues. The CDR3 bases are TGTGCCAGCAGGAGGCAGACAGGGGATTGGGATACGCAGTATTTT. It specifies CASRRQTGDWDTQYF.

This clonotype was seen more than once but under ten times. The chain joins TRBV7-9 to TRBJ2-5; TRBD1 agrees at 9 bases. The V gene end was trimmed by 4 bases and the J gene end by 5 bases; junction bases not matched to a gene: 5. The CDR3 consists of 14 residues. Germline V gene data show CDR1 as SEHNR and CDR2 as FQNEAQ (reference sequence). The CDR3 DNA reads as TGTGCCAGCAGCTCAACAGGGGGCACGGAGACCCAGTACTTC. It translates to CASSSTGGTETQYF.

This clonotype was found a few times. V gene TRBV29-1 combines with J gene TRBJ1-2; tentatively, D is TRBD1 (5 bases). The CDR3 extends over 14 amino acids. CDR1 is SQVTM, CDR2 ANQGSEA, per germline. The germline V and J ends were trimmed by 6 bases and 8 bases, with 22 bases remaining between them. The CDR3 loop reads CSVSAGTVGGGYTF. In DNA form, the CDR3 reads TGCAGCGTGAGCGCAGGGACGGTCGGAGGAGGCTACACCTTC.

Ten or more counts support this clonotype. The CDR3 DNA is TGCAGTGCTAGAGATCCGATGACTAGCGGGTCCCGACCGTCCTACAATGAGCAGTTCTTC. Translated: CSARDPMTSGSRPSYNEQFF. V is TRBV20-1 and J is TRBJ2-1; 10 bases are shared with TRBD2. The V and J ends lost 0 bases and 1 base, in that order; junction bases with no gene match: 15. The CDR3 runs to 20 residues. Germline V gives CDR1 DFQATT, CDR2 SNEGSKA (reference sequence).

This clonotype has a count of ten or more. This chain links TRBV30 with TRBJ2-2, with D perhaps TRBD2 (6 bases). Germline loops: CDR1 GTSNPN, CDR2 SVGIG (reference sequence). The CDR3 extends over 13 amino acids. V shed 4 bases and J shed 7 bases, with 13 bases lying between them. CDR3 sequence: CAWTRGTFGELFF. The CDR3 nucleotides read TGTGCCTGGACCCGGGGGACCTTCGGGGAGCTGTTTTTT.

The CDR3 nucleotides read TGCAGCGTGGGACTGGGCTACAATGAGCAGTACTTC. It yields the protein CSVGLGYNEQYF. The rearrangement links TRBV29-1 to TRBJ2-1, with a weak D call TRBD2 (6 bases). The better agreement between TRBJ2-7 and the DNA end casts doubt on the J call. The germline CDR1 and CDR2 sequences are SQVTM and ANQGSEA. CDR3 length: 12 amino acids.

The gene calls are TRBV20-1 and TRBJ1-2; D may be TRBD1 (6 bases). V dropped 3 bases and J dropped 5 bases, with 19 bases sitting between them. The CDR3 extends over 15 amino acids. CDR1 and CDR2 from the germline V gene are DFQATT and SNEGSKA (reference sequence). The chain's CDR3 is CSASPQGQVTYGYTF. The CDR3 region has the DNA TGCAGTGCTAGCCCCCAGGGGCAGGTAACTTATGGCTACACCTTC.

Turning to this clonotype: Relative to the germline gene, one junction end is altered; a read error may explain this. This sequence joins TRBV15 and TRBJ2-3; D is possibly TRBD1 or TRBD2 (5 bases each). CDR3 length equals 17 residues. The germline V gene encodes CDR1 LNHNV and CDR2 YYDKDF (reference sequence). Here the CDR3 reads CATSRDGGSSVPDTQYF. The CDR3 DNA reads TGTGCCACCAGCAGAGATGGGGGTAGCAGCGTACCAGATACACAGTATTTT.

This clonotype was seen a few times. This chain links TRBV20-1 with TRBJ1-5, with D perhaps TRBD1 (6 bases). Germline values: CDR1 DFQATT, CDR2 SNEGSKA (reference sequence). This CDR3 is 15 amino acids long. Trimming removed 0 bases at V and 2 bases at J, with 11 bases between. CDR3 in amino acids: CSAREGALGNQPQHF. CDR3 nucleotides: TGCAGTGCTAGAGAGGGGGCCTTGGGCAATCAGCCCCAGCATTTT.

This clonotype was counted only a few times. V and J are TRBV12-3 or TRBV12-4 and TRBJ2-3, with D possibly being TRBD2 (6 bases). Deletions cut 6 bases from V and 2 bases from J, with 12 bases between. The CDR3 is 14 amino acids. CDR3 residues: CASSPGLNTDTQYF. The CDR3 DNA sequence: TGTGCCAGCAGCCCGGGACTGAACACAGATACGCAGTATTTT.

The V gene is TRBV4-3, the J gene TRBJ2-3, with D possibly being TRBD2 (6 bases). Trimming cost V 0 bases and J 7 bases, with 14 bases left between them. There are 15 residues in the CDR3. Germline V CDR1 and CDR2: LGHNA, YSLEER. The CDR3 DNA is TGCGCCAGCAGCCAAGATGCGGAGGGGTTGAATACGCAGTATTTT. Translated, it gives CASSQDAEGLNTQYF.

The chain combines TRBV7-2 with TRBJ2-3; a possible D gene is TRBD2 (7 bases). In germline, CDR1 is SGHTA, CDR2 FQGNSA. V was pared by 5 bases and J by 3 bases, with 18 bases between. This CDR3 is built from 16 residues. In DNA, the CDR3 is TGTGCCAGCAGCCGGAGGGGGTGGGAGGGAACAGATACGCAGTATTTT. This codes for CASSRRGWEGTDTQYF.